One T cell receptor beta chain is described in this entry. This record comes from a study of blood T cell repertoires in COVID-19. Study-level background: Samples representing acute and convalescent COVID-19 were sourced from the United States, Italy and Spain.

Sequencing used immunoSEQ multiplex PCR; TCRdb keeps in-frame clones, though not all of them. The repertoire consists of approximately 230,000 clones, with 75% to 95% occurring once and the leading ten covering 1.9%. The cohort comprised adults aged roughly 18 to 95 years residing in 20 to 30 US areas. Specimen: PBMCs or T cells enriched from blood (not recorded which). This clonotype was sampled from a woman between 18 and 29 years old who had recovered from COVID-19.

The CDR3 sequence is CATSDPYF. The CDR3 DNA is TGTGCCACCAGTGACCCTTACTTC. This chain connects TRBV24-1 to TRBJ2-5; D is uncertain. Per the germline V gene, CDR1 is KGHDR and CDR2 is SFDVKD. V lost 4 bases to trimming and J lost 14 bases, with 4 bases between them. The CDR3 extends over 8 amino acids.